These 32 T cell receptor beta chains originate from one sample sequenced in a study of cytomegalovirus exposure and HLA in healthy donors. PCR amplification relied on 60 Vbeta primers (plus 13 Jbeta primers). TCRdb's copy holds only in-frame clones and misses some; the assay was immunoSEQ multiplex PCR. Among roughly 150,000 clones listed, roughly 80% were seen once. Sequencing used PBMCs. The receptor source for this set is a man under 40 in good health and CMV-seronegative.

This chain links TRBV19 with TRBJ2-7; no definite D call. This CDR3 region has 15 residues. V was pared by 5 bases and J by 2 bases, with 16 bases between. Germline assignment: CDR1 LNHDA and CDR2 SQIVND (reference sequence). Here the CDR3 DNA reads TGTGCCAGTAGTCCTTACCCCAGACTTACCTACGAGCAGTACTTC. Encoded protein: CASSPYPRLTYEQYF. The whole variable domain, filled in from reference TRBV19 and TRBJ2-7, reads DGGITQSPKYLFRKEGQNVTLSCEQNLNHDAMYWYRQDPGQGLRLIYYSQIVNDFQKGDIAEGYSVSREKKESFPLTVTSAQKNPTAFYLCASSPYPRLTYEQYFGPGTRLTVT.

The rearrangement joins TRBV27 to TRBJ2-2; D may be TRBD1 (8 bases). The CDR3 is 15 amino acids. Deletions cut 5 bases from V and 7 bases from J, with 17 bases between. Germline CDR1 MNHEY, CDR2 SMNVEV (reference sequence). The CDR3 here is CASSPGGGSFGELFF. The CDR3 bases are TGTGCCAGCAGTCCAGGGGGCGGGAGTTTCGGGGAGCTGTTTTTT.

The chain recombines TRBV7-2 with TRBJ1-5; tentatively, D is TRBD1 (5 bases). The CDR3 is made up of 12 amino acids. V lost 8 bases and J 2 bases, leaving 7 bases between the germline ends. Germline lookup yields CDR1 SGHTA and CDR2 FQGNSA. In nucleotides, the CDR3 is TGTGCCAGCCGGGGGGGCAATCAGCCCCAGCATTTT. This gives the protein CASRGGNQPQHF.

The gene calls are TRBV10-1 and TRBJ2-1; TRBD2 matches 8 bases. CDR3 length: 15 amino acids. V was clipped by 6 bases and J by 4 bases; unmatched bases: 8. Germline-derived CDR1 and CDR2 are WNHNN and SYGVQD (reference sequence). DNA of the CDR3: TGCGCCAGCAGCGTGGGGGCTAGCGGGTACAATGAGCAGTTCTTC. Its protein product is CASSVGASGYNEQFF.

The gene calls are TRBV2 and TRBJ2-2; D is unresolved. Germline CDR1 reads SNHLY; CDR2 reads FYNNEI. Trimming shortened V by 8 bases and J by 5 bases, and 15 bases separated the two germline ends. CDR3 length: 14 residues. The CDR3 region has the DNA TGTGCCAGCGCGAGGAGTTTACCGACCGGGGAGCTGTTTTTT. Translation: CASARSLPTGELFF.

This rearrangement joins TRBV20-1 to TRBJ1-2; D remains unclear. Looked up from germline, CDR1 is DFQATT and CDR2 is SNEGSKA (reference sequence). Trimming took off 5 bases at V and 4 bases at J, with 8 bases between the two ends. The CDR3 covers 11 residues. The CDR3 DNA reads TGCAGTGCTGCTACCTTCTATGGCTACACCTTC. Translated: CSAATFYGYTF.

CDR3 bases: TGTGCCAGCAGAAGGGACTACCTCTACAATGAGCAGTTCTTC. Protein product: CASRRDYLYNEQFF. This chain joins TRBV2 and TRBJ2-1, with 7 bases identical to TRBD2. The CDR3 spans 14 residues. Trimming cost V 6 bases and J 3 bases; bases outside gene matches: 5. Germline-derived CDR1 and CDR2 are SNHLY and FYNNEI.

This clone was picked up a small number of times. This chain uses TRBV5-1 with TRBJ2-7; 8 bases agree with TRBD2. The CDR3 is 15 residues long. From germline, CDR1 is SGHRS and CDR2 YFSETQ. J gave up 0 bases and V 5 bases, and 7 bases lay outside the gene matches. This CDR3 reads CASRLGGGFSYEQYF. The CDR3, as DNA: TGCGCCAGCAGACTAGGCGGGGGGTTCTCCTACGAGCAGTACTTC. The variable domain in full, completed from reference TRBV5-1 and TRBJ2-7, reads KAGVTQTPRYLIKTRGQQVTLSCSPISGHRSVSWYQQTPGQGLQFLFEYFSETQRNKGNFPGRFSGRQFSNSRSEMNVSTLELGDSALYLCASRLGGGFSYEQYFGPGTRLTVT.

The chain carries TRBV5-1 and TRBJ2-3, with D unclear. Germline lookup yields CDR1 SGHRS and CDR2 YFSETQ. The CDR3 covers 14 residues. With 0 bases removed from V and 3 bases from J, the gap between germline ends came to 8 bases. The CDR3 DNA reads as TGCGCCAGCAGCTTGGGAGTAGAAACAGATACGCAGTATTTT. Amino acids: CASSLGVETDTQYF. The full variable domain, completed using reference TRBV5-1 and TRBJ2-3, is KAGVTQTPRYLIKTRGQQVTLSCSPISGHRSVSWYQQTPGQGLQFLFEYFSETQRNKGNFPGRFSGRQFSNSRSEMNVSTLELGDSALYLCASSLGVETDTQYFGPGTRLTVL.

The CDR3 region is CASLATSPRTDTQYF. The CDR3 DNA reads as TGTGCCAGCTTAGCAACGTCCCCTCGCACAGATACGCAGTATTTT. The chain joins TRBV7-2 to TRBJ2-3; D unresolved. Per the germline V gene, CDR1 is SGHTA and CDR2 is FQGNSA. CDR3 length: 15 amino acids. The V end lost 8 bases, the J end lost 1 base, and 16 bases lay between the germline ends.

The J gene is TRBJ2-1, the V gene TRBV6-1; 9 nucleotides match TRBD1. The ends lost 4 bases at V and 5 bases at J; junction bases unmatched: 6. The CDR3 length is 15 residues. Germline assignment: CDR1 MNHNS and CDR2 SASEGT. CDR3 bases: TGTGCCAGCAGTGGGGGGTGGACAGGGGACAATGAGCAGTTCTTC. As protein: CASSGGWTGDNEQFF.

The chain couples TRBV10-3 to TRBJ1-5; 9 bases map to TRBD1. CDR3 size: 13 residues. Germline assignment: CDR1 ENHRY and CDR2 SYGVKD. Trimming took 4 bases from V and 7 from J; bases not matched to a gene: 2. The CDR3 reads CAISATGGQPQHF. The CDR3, as DNA: TGTGCCATCAGTGCGACAGGGGGACAGCCCCAGCATTTT.

The chain joins TRBV9 to TRBJ2-7, with 8 bases fitting TRBD2. Germline trimming cut 3 bases from V and 3 bases from J; bases unmatched to any gene: 8. CDR1 is SGDLS and CDR2 is YYNGEE in the germline V gene. CDR3 length equals 15 residues. In DNA, the CDR3 is TGTGCCAGCAGCGCTTCTAGCGGGCCATACTACGAGCAGTACTTC. Its translation is CASSASSGPYYEQYF.

The J gene is TRBJ1-1, the V gene TRBV10-1; D may be TRBD1 (5 bases). The V end was cut by 4 bases, the J end by 3 bases, with 15 bases between. The length of the CDR3 is 15 residues. Germline V gives CDR1 WNHNN, CDR2 SYGVQD (reference sequence). CDR3 protein: CASSVHGRGDTEAFF. The CDR3 DNA is TGCGCCAGCAGTGTACATGGACGGGGGGACACTGAAGCTTTCTTT.

The chain links TRBV6-5 to TRBJ1-1; 10 bases agree with TRBD1. Germline V lookup: CDR1 MNHEY, CDR2 SVGAGI. V shed 0 bases, J shed 14 bases, and the junction held 12 bases outside the gene matches. The CDR3 extends over 15 amino acids. The chain's CDR3 is CASSYSTTGGLGLFF. CDR3 sequence (DNA): TGTGCCAGCAGTTACTCGACGACAGGGGGCTTGGGATTGTTCTTT.

The J gene is TRBJ2-7, the V gene TRBV10-3, with 7 bases fitting TRBD1. This CDR3 has 13 residues. With V trimmed by 9 bases and J by 6 bases, 11 bases remained unmatched. The germline V gene has CDR1 ENHRY and CDR2 SYGVKD. CDR3 sequence reads: CAIGDSLLSEQYF. The CDR3 DNA is TGTGCCATTGGGGACAGCCTTCTATCCGAGCAGTACTTC.

The chain links TRBV12-1 to TRBJ1-3; the table calls TRBD1, which could not be checked here. TRBV12-1 is flagged as a pseudogene. The CDR3 spans 18 residues. The CDR3 region has the DNA TGTGCCAGCAGCTTTGCCCCCGACAGGGTAGAATCCGGAAACACCATATATTTT. Protein: CASSFAPDRVESGNTIYF.

This clone appeared many times. The V and J genes are TRBV18 and TRBJ2-7; 15 bases agree with TRBD2. The ends lost 0 bases at V and 3 bases at J; junction bases unmatched: 0. Germline values: CDR1 KGHSH, CDR2 LQKENI. The CDR3 consists of 16 residues. CDR3 in amino acids: CASSPPGLAGGYEQYF. CDR3 nucleotide sequence: TGTGCCAGCTCACCACCGGGACTAGCGGGAGGCTACGAGCAGTACTTC.

The table lists this clone with a few counts. The chain joins TRBV4-2 to TRBJ2-1, with D unresolved. V shed 0 bases and J shed 5 bases, with 11 bases lying between them. CDR3 length equals 15 residues. CDR1 is LGHNA and CDR2 is YNFKEQ in the germline V gene. CDR3 residues: CASSQDRSPNNEQFF. The CDR3 coding sequence is TGTGCCAGCAGCCAAGACAGGTCCCCTAACAATGAGCAGTTCTTC.

The chain carries TRBV28 and TRBJ2-2; TRBD1 aligns across 7 bases. The V and J ends lost 6 bases and 4 bases, in that order; junction bases with no gene match: 5. CDR3 length: 14 amino acids. Germline-derived CDR1 and CDR2 are MDHEN and SYDVKM. CDR3 DNA sequence: TGTGCCAGCAGCGGGACAGTTTCCACCGGGGAGCTGTTTTTT. It encodes CASSGTVSTGELFF.

This clone was seen only a few times. V is TRBV4-1 and J is TRBJ2-7; TRBD1 matches 7 bases. The CDR3 sequence is 15 residues long. Per germline, CDR1 MGHRA and CDR2 YSYEKL. Trimming removed 0 bases from V and 3 bases from J; junction bases left unmatched: 5. The CDR3 coding sequence is TGCGCCAGCAGCCAAGAGCGACAGGGACGCTACGAGCAGTACTTC. Translation: CASSQERQGRYEQYF.

V and J are TRBV6-1 and TRBJ1-4; maybe TRBD1 (6 bases). This CDR3 comprises 14 residues. The V end was cut by 5 bases, the J end by 6 bases, with 13 bases between. Germline V CDR1 and CDR2: MNHNS, SASEGT. CDR3 nucleotides: TGTGCCAGCAGTTTACAGACAGGCTATGAAAAACTGTTTTTT. Amino acids: CASSLQTGYEKLFF.

Only a few counts were recorded for this clone. The chain has TRBV28 and TRBJ1-5; D is possibly TRBD1 (5 bases). V was cut by 8 bases and J by 6 bases, with 17 bases left in between. Germline V CDR1 and CDR2: MDHEN, SYDVKM. CDR3 length: 14 amino acids. CDR3: CASEWGVRGQPQHF. DNA of the CDR3: TGTGCCAGCGAATGGGGGGTAAGGGGTCAGCCCCAGCATTTT.

The genes are TRBV5-1 and TRBJ2-5; no clear D. This CDR3 is built from 11 residues. Germline assignment: CDR1 SGHRS and CDR2 YFSETQ. V was pared by 4 bases and J by 4 bases, with 5 bases between. This chain's CDR3 is CASSAGETQYF. As DNA, the CDR3 is TGCGCCAGCAGCGCCGGAGAGACCCAGTACTTC. The full variable domain, its missing parts supplied by reference TRBV5-1 and TRBJ2-5, is KAGVTQTPRYLIKTRGQQVTLSCSPISGHRSVSWYQQTPGQGLQFLFEYFSETQRNKGNFPGRFSGRQFSNSRSEMNVSTLELGDSALYLCASSAGETQYFGPGTRLLVL.

A note on this clone: The sample holds other DNA sequences that translate to the same CDR3. The chain has TRBV5-1 and TRBJ2-1; 11 bases are a match to TRBD2. The V gene's germline CDR1 is SGHRS and CDR2 YFSETQ. J lost 7 bases, V lost 3 bases, and 6 bases had no gene match. The CDR3 spans 15 residues. CDR3 sequence (DNA): TGCGCCAGCAGCTCTCTAGCGGGAGGAAGGAATGAGCAGTTCTTC. It yields the protein CASSSLAGGRNEQFF.

This clone appeared once. The rearrangement joins TRBV2 to TRBJ1-2; 9 bases are a match to TRBD1. Germline CDR1 SNHLY, CDR2 FYNNEI. V gave up 7 bases and J gave up 7 bases; unmatched junction bases: 13. The CDR3 consists of 15 residues. CDR3 coding DNA: TGTGCCAGCATAGGGGACAGGGTTTTTGTTGGTGGCTACACCTTC. Translating gives CASIGDRVFVGGYTF.

The chain combines TRBV18 with TRBJ2-7; 8 bases map to TRBD1. The CDR3 length is 14 residues. After removal of 3 bases from V and 3 bases from J, the junction contained 4 bases not matched to a gene. Germline V gene lookup returns CDR1 KGHSH and CDR2 LQKENI. Here the CDR3 DNA reads TGTGCCAGCTCACCGTTACAGGGGGGCTACGAGCAGTACTTC. This encodes CASSPLQGGYEQYF. The variable domain in full, completed from reference TRBV18 and TRBJ2-7, reads NAGVMQNPRHLVRRRGQEARLRCSPMKGHSHVYWYRQLPEEGLKFMVYLQKENIIDESGMPKERFSAEFPKEGPSILRIQQVVRGDSAAYFCASSPLQGGYEQYFGPGTRLTVT.

The V gene is TRBV2, the J gene TRBJ2-2; perhaps TRBD2 as D (6 bases). Germline CDR1 is SNHLY and CDR2 is FYNNEI. Trimming removed 8 bases from V and 5 bases from J, with 21 bases in between. CDR3 length equals 16 residues. The CDR3: CASPRRLAGRTGELFF. The DNA of the CDR3 is TGTGCCAGCCCTCGCCGTTTGGCAGGGAGGACCGGGGAGCTGTTTTTT.

Worth noting for this clone: The limits of the CDR3 on the DNA are not certain, so only TCRdb's listed CDR3 is given. The rearrangement joins TRBV6-9 to TRBJ2-7; the table names TRBD1, a call not compared with the DNA. The length of the CDR3 is 14 amino acids, counting both ends. CDR1 MNHGY and CDR2 SVAAGI come from the germline V gene. The CDR3 loop reads CASSSSTGSYEQYF.

The chain couples TRBV2 to TRBJ2-7; no reliable D call. The CDR3 extends over 15 amino acids. Germline V gene sequence: CDR1 SNHLY, CDR2 FYNNEI. The V gene lost 5 bases and the J gene lost 3 bases, with 17 bases spanning the gap. In nucleotides, the CDR3 is TGTGCCAGCAGTCTCAACTACAAAGTAAGCTACGAGCAGTACTTC. Protein product: CASSLNYKVSYEQYF.

CDR3 loop: CASSLAGGSTQPQHF. DNA for the CDR3: TGTGCCAGCAGTTTAGCCGGGGGTTCTACTCAGCCCCAGCATTTT. The chain carries TRBV28 and TRBJ1-5, with TRBD1 as a possible D gene (5 bases). V was shortened by 2 bases and J by 6 bases, with 14 bases between the two germline ends. The CDR3 sequence is 15 residues long. Germline CDR1 and CDR2: MDHEN and SYDVKM. The whole variable domain, remainder taken from reference TRBV28 and TRBJ1-5, is DVKVTQSSRYLVKRTGEKVFLECVQDMDHENMFWYRQDPGLGLRLIYFSYDVKMKEKGDIPEGYSVSREKKERFSLILESASTNQTSMYLCASSLAGGSTQPQHFGDGTRLSIL.

This clone turned up a few times. The same CDR3 arises from other DNA sequences in this sample as well. The genes are TRBV5-6 and TRBJ2-3, with a possible D match to TRBD1 (6 bases). Per the germline V gene, CDR1 is SGHDT and CDR2 is YYEEEE. This CDR3 comprises 16 residues. The germline V and J ends were trimmed by 4 bases and 6 bases, with 21 bases remaining between them. The CDR3 nucleotides read TGTGCCAGCAGCCCCCCGGGACATAGGGCTCCGGATACGCAGTATTTT. Translation gives CASSPPGHRAPDTQYF. The variable domain in full, completed from reference TRBV5-6 and TRBJ2-3, reads DAGVTQSPTHLIKTRGQQVTLRCSPKSGHDTVSWYQQALGQGPQFIFQYYEEEERQRGNFPDRFSGHQFPNYSSELNVNALLLGDSALYLCASSPPGHRAPDTQYFGPGTRLTVL.